This is a list of T cell receptor beta chains from one sample in a study of post-analysis software for immune sequencing data. One entry per CDR3 protein results from TCRdb running MiXCR on the PCR reads. In the table there are approximately 660,000 distinct CDR3 sequences, approximately 59% of which are singletons. Sequenced: blood. These receptors were collected from a girl aged 2-10 years with multiple sclerosis. Both conserved end residues are part of each CDR3. D genes are given only for firm matches. Expanded clones are given a class, and other clones once, few, many or no size at all.

V	size	J	D	DNA	CDR3
TRBV9	NA	TRBJ2-7	TRBD2	TGTGCCAGCAGCGTGGGGACTATTCCCTACGAGCAGTACTTC	CASSVGTIPYEQYF
TRBV6-5	NA	TRBJ2-3	NA	TGTGCCGTAAAGATTAGCGGAAGCACAGATACGCAGTATTTT	CAVKISGSTDTQYF
TRBV11-2	NA	TRBJ2-5	NA	TGTGCCAGCAGCACTTTTCCCCAGGGGGAGACCCAGTACTTC	CASSTFPQGETQYF
TRBV9	once	TRBJ1-1	TRBD1	TGTGCCAGCAGCGTAGGGGTGGGGACAGGGGATTCTGAAGCTTTCTTT	CASSVGVGTGDSEAFF
TRBV5-6	NA	TRBJ1-6	TRBD1	TGTGCCAGCAAGGGGGCTGCGAATTCACCCCTCCACTTT	CASKGAANSPLHF
TRBV20-1	NA	TRBJ2-1	TRBD2	TGCAGTGCTGAGGGACTAGCGCACTACAATGAGCAGTTCTTC	CSAEGLAHYNEQFF
TRBV28	NA	TRBJ2-7	NA	TGTGCCAGCAGTTTTACGGGCTACGAGCAGTACTTC	CASSFTGYEQYF
TRBV20-1	NA	TRBJ2-5	NA	TGCAGTGCTAGACCGAGAGAGACCCAGTACTTC	CSARPRETQYF
TRBV2	NA	TRBJ2-1	TRBD2	TGTGCCAGCAGTCGCGGGGGTGGGGTATACAATGAGCAGTTCTTC	CASSRGGGVYNEQFF
TRBV20-1	few	TRBJ1-1	NA	TGCAGTGCTAGACCGGGGCTGAACACTGAAGCTTTCTTT	CSARPGLNTEAFF
TRBV7-2	NA	TRBJ2-5	TRBD2	TGTGCCAGCAGCTTGAAATCCAGCGGGGGGGCATACGAAGAGACCCAGTACTTC	CASSLKSSGGAYEETQYF
TRBV5-1	NA	TRBJ1-2	NA	TGCGCCAGCGGAAACCTCAGGGAGGCAGATGGCTACACCTTC	CASGNLREADGYTF
TRBV29-1	few	TRBJ1-2	NA	TGCAGCGTTAGAATGCCGCAGACCTATGGCTACACCTTC	CSVRMPQTYGYTF
TRBV27	NA	TRBJ2-1	NA	TGTGCCAGCAGTTTATGGGGGGTTGAGGATGGGGGCAGAAATGAGCAGTTCTTC	CASSLWGVEDGGRNEQFF
TRBV6-2/TRBV6-3	NA	TRBJ1-5	TRBD1	TGTGCCAGCAGTTACTCGCGGACAGGGGTTAACCAGCCCCAGCATTTT	CASSYSRTGVNQPQHF
TRBV5-5	NA	TRBJ2-3	NA	TGTGCCACCGAACCTAGTGGTTTGGGGGATACGCAGTATTTT	CATEPSGLGDTQYF
TRBV15	NA	TRBJ1-2	NA	TGTGCCACCAGCAGAGGTGGTGGGAGATATGGCTACACCTTC	CATSRGGGRYGYTF
TRBV20-1	few	TRBJ2-7	NA	TGCAGTGCGCCGCGGCCTTTCCCAAATCCACCCTACGAGCAGTACTTC	CSAPRPFPNPPYEQYF
TRBV24-1	NA	TRBJ1-2	NA	TGTGCCACCAGTTCCAGCCGGGTCTACACCTTC	CATSSSRVYTF
TRBV9	NA	TRBJ2-7	TRBD1	TGTGCCAGCAGCGTAGGACAGGGGCCCCGCGAGCAGTACTTC	CASSVGQGPREQYF
TRBV20-1	NA	TRBJ2-7	TRBD1	TGCAGTGCTAACTACCCACGGACAGGGATCAACGAGCAGTACTTC	CSANYPRTGINEQYF
TRBV9	NA	TRBJ2-3	NA	TGTGCCAGCAGCGTAGGTAGGGGCAACCAGGGGGATACGCAGTATTTT	CASSVGRGNQGDTQYF
TRBV20-1	NA	TRBJ2-5	TRBD2	TGCAGTGCTCCTGGGGAGGGGTGGCAAGAGACCCAGTACTTC	CSAPGEGWQETQYF
TRBV6-5	NA	TRBJ2-1	NA	TGTGCCAGCAGTTCTACCCTCACCGCGGGGAGCTCACACAGTAATAATGAGCAGTTCTTC	CASSSTLTAGSSHSNNEQFF
TRBV6-6	NA	TRBJ2-5	TRBD2	TGTGCCAGCAGTTGGCGGGAGCTCGGAGAGACCCAGTACTTC	CASSWRELGETQYF
TRBV6-5	NA	TRBJ1-2	NA	TGTGCCAGCAGTTACTTTGAGGGGAGGGGCGGCTACACCTTC	CASSYFEGRGGYTF
TRBV7-9	NA	TRBJ2-5	NA	TGTGCCAGCAGCTTAGTCTCCCAGAGGGCGACCCAGTACTTC	CASSLVSQRATQYF
TRBV5-1	NA	TRBJ2-3	NA	TGCGCCAGCAGCTTGGAGGTTGGGCGAGCGGATACGCAGTATTTT	CASSLEVGRADTQYF
TRBV25-1	once	TRBJ2-1	NA	TGTGCCAGCAGTGACGACCGGGCCCCTTGGCAGTTCTTC	CASSDDRAPWQFF
TRBV25-1	NA	TRBJ2-1	NA	TGTGCCAGCAGTGGAAAGGGGCCGTCGGACTACAATGAGCAGTTCTTC	CASSGKGPSDYNEQFF
TRBV20-1	NA	TRBJ1-4	NA	TGCAGTGCCCAACTCCCCCGGGAGGGGGGTGAAAAACTGTTTTTT	CSAQLPREGGEKLFF
TRBV10-2	NA	TRBJ2-5	TRBD1	TGCGCCAGCAGTGAGTCGGGACAGGGGGAGACCCAGTACTTC	CASSESGQGETQYF
TRBV10-3	NA	TRBJ2-7	TRBD2	TGTGCCATCAGTGAAGGAGAGCGGGGGCTCTCCGAGCAGTACTTC	CAISEGERGLSEQYF
TRBV4-3	once	TRBJ2-7	NA	TGCGCCAGCAGCCAAGAACGAGCAAGAACCTACGAGCAGTACTTC	CASSQERARTYEQYF
TRBV10-3	NA	TRBJ2-7	NA	TGTGCCATCAAGGGCTCGGGTGACGAGCAGTACTTC	CAIKGSGDEQYF
TRBV12-3/TRBV12-4	NA	TRBJ1-5	NA	TGTGCCAGCGCCAGCTATGGGGATTATAGCAATCAGCCCCAGCATTTT	CASASYGDYSNQPQHF
TRBV5-5	NA	TRBJ2-3	TRBD2	TGTGCCAGCAGCTTGGCGACTAGCGGGGGCTCGGATACGCAGTATTTT	CASSLATSGGSDTQYF
TRBV6-2/TRBV6-3	NA	TRBJ2-5	NA	TGTGCCAGCAGTCCCGTGGGGGCTCGGGAGCAGTACTTC	CASSPVGAREQYF
TRBV18	NA	TRBJ2-1	NA	TGTGCCAGCTCAGGTCAGAACCCCCTCTCCTACAATGAGCAGTTCTTC	CASSGQNPLSYNEQFF
TRBV7-9	few	TRBJ1-2	NA	TGTGCCAGCAGCTTACTCAAGGGTACTAACTATGGCTACACCTTC	CASSLLKGTNYGYTF
TRBV24-1	NA	TRBJ2-3	NA	TGTGCCACCAGTGACCAGGGGAGAGATACGCAGTATTTT	CATSDQGRDTQYF
TRBV2	NA	TRBJ1-1	NA	TGTGCCAGCAGTGTCGGGAAAAGCACTGAAGCTTTCTTT	CASSVGKSTEAFF
TRBV20-1	NA	TRBJ2-7	NA	TGCAGTGCTAGGGGAGAGGAGTACTACGAGCAGTACTTC	CSARGEEYYEQYF
TRBV5-1	NA	TRBJ2-5	NA	TGCGTCAGCAGCTTGGCCATGGAGGCCCAGTACTTC	CVSSLAMEAQYF
TRBV6-6	NA	TRBJ2-1	TRBD2	TGTGCCAGCAGTTACCGGCTAGCGGGAGGAGGTGAGCAGTTCTTC	CASSYRLAGGGEQFF
TRBV12-3/TRBV12-4	NA	TRBJ1-1	NA	TGTGCCAGCAGAAGTGGGGAGAGCACTGAAGCTTTCTTT	CASRSGESTEAFF
TRBV10-3	NA	TRBJ2-1	NA	TGTGCCATCGCAGGGGCCTCCTCCTACAATGAGCAGTTCTTC	CAIAGASSYNEQFF
TRBV9	NA	TRBJ2-2	TRBD1	TGTGCCAGCAGCGCGAAGGACAGGGGGCACACCGGGGAGCTGTTTTTT	CASSAKDRGHTGELFF
TRBV7-9	NA	TRBJ2-3	TRBD2	TGTGCCAGCAGCACCGGGACTAGCGGGAGTGGCTCAGATACGCAGTATTTT	CASSTGTSGSGSDTQYF
TRBV28	few	TRBJ2-3	TRBD2	TGTGCCAGCAGTACCTTCTTCGACTTCGGACTAGCGGGAGGGGCTTTCACAGATACGCAGTATTTT	CASSTFFDFGLAGGAFTDTQYF
TRBV6-5	NA	TRBJ1-1	NA	TGTGCCAGCAGTTACTCACGGGGGTTGGTCACTGAAGCTTTCTTT	CASSYSRGLVTEAFF
TRBV6-1	NA	TRBJ1-2	NA	TGTGCCAGCAGTGAACCCCCAGGCGGCTATGGCTACACCTTC	CASSEPPGGYGYTF
TRBV25-1	NA	TRBJ2-1	NA	TGTGCCAGCATCGGCAGGGAAGACAATGGGCAGTTCTTC	CASIGREDNGQFF
TRBV2	NA	TRBJ2-7	NA	TGTGCCAGCAGTGAGGGTCCGGGGGGCAGTTATTACGAGCAGTACTTC	CASSEGPGGSYYEQYF